This paragraph reports one T cell receptor (beta chain). Its antigen is still unknown. This sample was included in a study of shared clonotypes between healthy human individuals. The germline V and J ends were trimmed by 0 bases and 3 bases, with 17 bases remaining between them. The CDR3 sequence is 17 residues long. Germline CDR1 SGHRS, CDR2 YFSETQ. Whole-study findings and limits: Memory subsets generally showed smaller estimated richness than naive subsets did.

Sequenced by immunoSEQ multiplex PCR; TCRdb stores in-frame clones only, minus some. The table has over 850,000 clones, more than 75% seen once. This sequence was found in a man younger than 35 in good health. Some clones in this sample may be carry-over from other donors' samples. Material for sequencing was memory CD4+ T cells from PBMCs. The subset was: CD45RA-negative fraction. This chain links TRBV5-1 with TRBJ2-3; tentative D call: TRBD2 (5 bases). Here the CDR3 reads CASSLGPVGVSTDTQYF. CDR3 sequence (DNA): TGCGCCAGCAGCTTGGGTCCGGTGGGAGTCAGTACAGATACGCAGTATTTT.